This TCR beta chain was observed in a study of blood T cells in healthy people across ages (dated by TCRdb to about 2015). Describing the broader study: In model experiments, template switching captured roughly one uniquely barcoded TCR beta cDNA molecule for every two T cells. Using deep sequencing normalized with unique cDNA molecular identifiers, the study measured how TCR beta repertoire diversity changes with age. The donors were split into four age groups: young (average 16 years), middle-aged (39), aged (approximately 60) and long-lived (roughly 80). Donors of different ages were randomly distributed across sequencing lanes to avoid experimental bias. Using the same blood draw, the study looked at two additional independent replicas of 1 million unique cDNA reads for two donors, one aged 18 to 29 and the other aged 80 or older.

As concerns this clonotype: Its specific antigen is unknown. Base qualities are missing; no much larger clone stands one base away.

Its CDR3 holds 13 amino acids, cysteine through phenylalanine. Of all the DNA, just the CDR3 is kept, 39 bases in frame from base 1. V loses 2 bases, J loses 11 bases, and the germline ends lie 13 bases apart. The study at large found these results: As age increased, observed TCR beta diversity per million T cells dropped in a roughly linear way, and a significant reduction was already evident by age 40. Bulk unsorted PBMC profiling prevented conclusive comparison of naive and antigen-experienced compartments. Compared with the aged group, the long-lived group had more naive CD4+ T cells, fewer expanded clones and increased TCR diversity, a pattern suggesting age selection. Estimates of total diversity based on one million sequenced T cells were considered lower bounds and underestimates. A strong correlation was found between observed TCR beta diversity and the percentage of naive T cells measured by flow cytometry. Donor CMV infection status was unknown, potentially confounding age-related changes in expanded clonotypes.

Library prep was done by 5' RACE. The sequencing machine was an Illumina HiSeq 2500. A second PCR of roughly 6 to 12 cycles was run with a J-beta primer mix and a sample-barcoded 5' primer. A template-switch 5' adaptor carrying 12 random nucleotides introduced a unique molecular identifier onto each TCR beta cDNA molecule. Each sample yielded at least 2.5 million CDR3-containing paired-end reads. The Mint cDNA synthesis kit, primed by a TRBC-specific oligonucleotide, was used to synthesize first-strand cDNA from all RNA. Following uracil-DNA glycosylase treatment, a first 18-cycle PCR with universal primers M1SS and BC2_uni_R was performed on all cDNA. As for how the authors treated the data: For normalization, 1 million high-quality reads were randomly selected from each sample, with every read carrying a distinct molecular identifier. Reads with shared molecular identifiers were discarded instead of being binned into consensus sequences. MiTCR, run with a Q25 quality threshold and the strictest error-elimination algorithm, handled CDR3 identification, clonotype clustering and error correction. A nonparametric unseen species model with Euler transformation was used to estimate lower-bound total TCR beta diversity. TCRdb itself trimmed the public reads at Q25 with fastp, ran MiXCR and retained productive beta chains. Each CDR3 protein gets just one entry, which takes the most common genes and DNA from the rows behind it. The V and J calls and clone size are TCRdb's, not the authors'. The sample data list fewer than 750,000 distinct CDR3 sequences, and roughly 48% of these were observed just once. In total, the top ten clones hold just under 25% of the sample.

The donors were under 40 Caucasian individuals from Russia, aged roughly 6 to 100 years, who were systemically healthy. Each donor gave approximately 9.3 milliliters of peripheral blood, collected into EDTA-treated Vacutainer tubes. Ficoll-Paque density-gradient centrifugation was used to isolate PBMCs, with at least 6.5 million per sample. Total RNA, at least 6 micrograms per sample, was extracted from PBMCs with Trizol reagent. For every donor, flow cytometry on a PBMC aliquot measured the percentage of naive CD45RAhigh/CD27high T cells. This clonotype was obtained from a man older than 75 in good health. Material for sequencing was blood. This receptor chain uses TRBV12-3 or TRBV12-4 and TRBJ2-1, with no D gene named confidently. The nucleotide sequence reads TGTGCCAGCAGTTTAACCCGCGTTTCCAAGCAGTTCTTC. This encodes CASSLTRVSKQFF.